Listed here are 8 T cell receptor beta chains from one sample, sequenced in a study of OX40 agonist ivuxolimab in advanced cancers. This table comes from immunoSEQ multiplex PCR, and its TCRdb copy is limited to in-frame clones, with some not included. Among about 93,000 clones listed, roughly 92% were seen once. The sequencing used CD4+ or CD8+ T cells sorted from blood, collected in a trial of the OX40 agonist ivuxolimab. The receptors derive from an adult with an advanced solid tumor such as melanoma, head and neck, liver or kidney cancer.

V is TRBV5-1 and J is TRBJ1-4, with D uncertain. Looked up from germline, CDR1 is SGHRS and CDR2 is YFSETQ. The V and J ends lost 1 base and 4 bases respectively, with 11 bases between them. The CDR3 has 15 residues. The DNA of the CDR3 is TGCGCCAGCAGCTTGTCAGGAGGTGGTAATGAAAAACTGTTTTTT. It codes for CASSLSGGGNEKLFF.

This sequence joins TRBV5-4 and TRBJ1-5, with D perhaps matching TRBD1 (5 bases). Germline V gene lookup returns CDR1 SGHNT and CDR2 YYREEE (reference sequence). The CDR3 is 15 residues long. The V end lost 0 bases, the J end lost 2 bases, and 9 bases lay between the germline ends. The CDR3 loop is CASSLEQVRNQPQHF. The CDR3 coding sequence is TGTGCCAGCAGCTTGGAACAGGTCCGCAATCAGCCCCAGCATTTT.

This chain uses TRBV9 with TRBJ1-2, with unresolved D. CDR1 and CDR2 from the germline V gene are SGDLS and YYNGEE. V was pared by 0 bases and J by 1 base, with 10 bases between. CDR3 size: 15 residues. The CDR3 reads CASSVGSNSNYGYTF. The CDR3 coding sequence is TGTGCCAGCAGCGTAGGGTCTAACAGTAACTATGGCTACACCTTC.

This chain connects TRBV27 to TRBJ1-1; D may be TRBD1 (5 bases). Germline V gene sequence: CDR1 MNHEY, CDR2 SMNVEV (reference sequence). Trimming shortened V by 5 bases and J by 6 bases, and 13 bases separated the two germline ends. The CDR3 runs to 13 residues. CDR3 coding DNA: TGTGCCAGCAGTCCTCTCGGGGGGGCTGAAGCTTTCTTT. Its translation: CASSPLGGAEAFF.

The V and J genes are TRBV5-6 and TRBJ2-5; 10 nucleotides line up with TRBD2. This CDR3 contains 17 residues. Looked up from germline, CDR1 is SGHDT and CDR2 is YYEEEE. The V segment lost 1 base and the J segment 4 bases; nucleotides outside the gene matches: 10. The CDR3 reads CASSLLTSGMVPETQYF. DNA for the CDR3: TGTGCCAGCAGCTTGCTTACTAGCGGGATGGTACCAGAGACCCAGTACTTC.

This chain joins TRBV27 and TRBJ1-2; a weak D match, TRBD1 (5 bases). The CDR3 is 15 residues long. Trimming took 5 bases from V and 2 from J, leaving 15 bases between them. The germline V gene has CDR1 MNHEY and CDR2 SMNVEV (reference sequence). The CDR3 DNA follows: TGTGCCAGCAGTCCTCAAGCCAGGGTAAACTATGGCTACACCTTC. Encoded protein: CASSPQARVNYGYTF.

The chain combines TRBV28 with TRBJ1-5, with TRBD1 identical over 8 bases. The V segment lost 4 bases and the J segment 9 bases; nucleotides outside the gene matches: 11. The CDR3 has 15 residues. The V gene's germline CDR1 is MDHEN and CDR2 SYDVKM. The CDR3 sequence: CASSSQGQGSWPQHF. The CDR3, as DNA: TGTGCCAGCAGTTCCCAAGGACAGGGCAGTTGGCCCCAGCATTTT.

V and J are TRBV12-2 and TRBJ2-6; the D call TRBD1 from the table was never checked on the DNA. TRBV12-2 is labeled a pseudogene. CDR3 size: 17 residues. The CDR3 coding sequence is TGTGCAAGTCGTCGAGACAGGGGTCACTCTGGGGCCAACGTCCTGACTTTC. This codes for CASRRDRGHSGANVLTF.